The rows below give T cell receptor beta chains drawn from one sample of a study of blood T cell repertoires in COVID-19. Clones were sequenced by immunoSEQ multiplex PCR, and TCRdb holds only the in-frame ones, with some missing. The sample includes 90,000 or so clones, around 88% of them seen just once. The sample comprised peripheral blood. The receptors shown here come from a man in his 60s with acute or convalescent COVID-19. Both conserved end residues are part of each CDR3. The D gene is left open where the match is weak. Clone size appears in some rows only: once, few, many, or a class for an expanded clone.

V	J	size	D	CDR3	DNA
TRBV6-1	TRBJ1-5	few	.	CASSGPRGAPNQPQHF	TGTGCCAGCAGTGGCCCCCGGGGGGCCCCCAATCAGCCCCAGCATTTT
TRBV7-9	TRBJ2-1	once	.	CASSPLGAEQFF	TGTGCCAGCAGCCCACTGGGAGCGGAGCAGTTCTTC
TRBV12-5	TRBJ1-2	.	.	CASGLAGNRYGYTF	TGTGCTAGTGGTTTGGCCGGGAACCGCTATGGCTACACCTTC
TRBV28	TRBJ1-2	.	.	CASSDDMTFGYTF	TGTGCCAGCAGCGACGACATGACCTTCGGCTACACCTTC
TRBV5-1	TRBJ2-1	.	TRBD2	CASSYTSGEGLNEQFF	TGCGCCAGCAGCTATACTAGCGGGGAGGGTTTAAATGAGCAGTTCTTC
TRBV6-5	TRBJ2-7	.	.	CASTGSTYEQYF	TGTGCAAGCACCGGGTCAACCTACGAGCAGTACTTC
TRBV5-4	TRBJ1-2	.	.	CASSLGHRGYGYTF	TGTGCCAGCAGCCTCGGACATAGGGGCTATGGCTACACCTTC
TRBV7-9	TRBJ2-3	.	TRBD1	CASSLVGGAGADTQYF	TGTGCCAGCAGCTTAGTAGGGGGCGCCGGTGCAGATACGCAGTATTTT
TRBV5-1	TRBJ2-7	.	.	CASKGVDEQYF	TGCGCCAGCAAGGGGGTCGACGAGCAGTACTTC
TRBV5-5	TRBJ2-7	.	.	CASSSGLTGGYEQYF	TGTGCCAGCAGCTCGGGACTAACAGGGGGCTACGAGCAGTACTTC
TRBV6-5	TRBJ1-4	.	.	CASRQGTTNEKLFF	TGTGCCAGCAGGCAGGGTACCACTAATGAAAAACTGTTTTTT
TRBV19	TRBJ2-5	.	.	CASSIRGGSVQETQYF	TGTGCCAGTAGTATCCGGGGTGGGTCCGTCCAAGAGACCCAGTACTTC
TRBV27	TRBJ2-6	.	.	CASSLSWAISSGANVLTF	TGTGCCAGCAGTTTATCCTGGGCGATAAGCTCTGGGGCCAACGTCCTGACTTTC
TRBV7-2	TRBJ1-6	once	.	CASSATRGNSPLHF	TGTGCCAGCAGCGCTACAAGGGGTAATTCACCCCTCCACTTT
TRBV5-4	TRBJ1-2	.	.	CASSLFPRGYTF	TGTGCCAGCAGCTTATTCCCGAGGGGCTACACCTTC
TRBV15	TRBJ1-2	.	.	CATSTEQYSNYGYTF	TGTGCCACCAGCACCGAACAGTACTCTAACTATGGCTACACCTTC
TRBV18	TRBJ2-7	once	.	CASSPKPGTPTYEQYF	TGTGCCAGCTCACCAAAACCCGGGACTCCTACCTACGAGCAGTACTTC
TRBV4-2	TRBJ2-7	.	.	CASSTGSSYEQYF	TGTGCCAGCAGCACAGGGAGCTCCTACGAGCAGTACTTC
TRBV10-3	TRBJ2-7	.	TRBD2	CAISDPSGSDEQYF	TGTGCCATCAGTGACCCTAGCGGGAGCGACGAGCAGTACTTC
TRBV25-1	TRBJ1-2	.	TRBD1	CASRGQGDGYTF	TGTGCCAGCAGAGGACAGGGCGACGGCTACACCTTC
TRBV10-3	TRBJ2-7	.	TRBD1	CAVQADRASYEQYF	TGTGCCGTGCAAGCTGACAGGGCGTCCTACGAGCAGTACTTC
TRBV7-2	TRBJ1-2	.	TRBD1	CASRRGDRAANYGYTF	TGTGCCAGCAGACGCGGGGACAGGGCGGCTAACTATGGCTACACCTTC
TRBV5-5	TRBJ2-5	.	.	CASSLPSGSGETQYF	TGTGCCAGCAGCTTGCCTTCCGGGAGTGGGGAGACCCAGTACTTC
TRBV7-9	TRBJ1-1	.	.	CASSSDRPTTEAFF	TGTGCCAGCAGCTCAGACAGGCCGACCACTGAAGCTTTCTTT
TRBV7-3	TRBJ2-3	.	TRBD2	CASSPQAGGTSSTDTQYF	TGTGCCAGCAGCCCCCAGGCGGGGGGAACGTCTAGCACAGATACGCAGTATTTT
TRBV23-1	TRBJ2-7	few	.	CASSLSYPSPGISYEQYF	TGCGCCAGCAGTCTAAGTTATCCATCCCCCGGGATCTCCTACGAGCAGTACTTC
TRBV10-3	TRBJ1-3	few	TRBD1	CAAKTGVSGNTIYF	TGTGCCGCAAAAACAGGGGTCTCTGGAAACACCATATATTTT
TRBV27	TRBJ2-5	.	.	CASSPGDFRETQYF	TGTGCCAGCAGTCCGGGGGACTTCCGGGAGACCCAGTACTTC
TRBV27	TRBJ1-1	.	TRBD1	CASSFSGQGLEAFF	TGTGCCAGCAGTTTTTCGGGACAGGGACTTGAAGCTTTCTTT
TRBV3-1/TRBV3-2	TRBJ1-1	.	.	CASSPLRSVNTEAFF	TGTGCCAGCAGCCCCCTCAGAAGTGTGAACACTGAAGCTTTCTTT
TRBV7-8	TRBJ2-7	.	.	CASSSGLDYEQYF	TGTGCCAGCAGCTCGGGACTCGACTACGAGCAGTACTTC
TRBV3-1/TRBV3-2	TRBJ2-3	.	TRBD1	CASSLAGQGSSTDTQYF	TGTGCCAGCAGCCTGGCGGGACAGGGATCTAGCACAGATACGCAGTATTTT
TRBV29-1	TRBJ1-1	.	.	CSVDRGGNTEAFF	TGCAGCGTCGACCGGGGGGGAAACACTGAAGCTTTCTTT
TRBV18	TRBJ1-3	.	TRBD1	CASSPAGQGAAGNTIYF	TGTGCCAGCTCACCAGCGGGACAGGGGGCCGCTGGAAACACCATATATTTT
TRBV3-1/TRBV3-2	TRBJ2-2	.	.	CASSQVSGELFF	TGTGCCAGCAGCCAAGTGAGCGGGGAGCTGTTTTTT
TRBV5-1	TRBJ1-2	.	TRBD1	CASSRGQGANYGYTF	TGCGCCAGCAGCCGAGGACAGGGGGCTAACTATGGCTACACCTTC
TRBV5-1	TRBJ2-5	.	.	CASSFLQETQYF	TGCGCCAGCAGTTTCCTCCAAGAGACCCAGTACTTC
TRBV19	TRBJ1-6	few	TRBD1	CASSFRGDNSPLHF	TGTGCCAGTAGTTTCAGGGGGGATAATTCACCCCTCCACTTT
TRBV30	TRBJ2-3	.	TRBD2	CAWSATSGRVGDTQYF	TGTGCCTGGAGTGCGACTAGCGGGAGGGTTGGGGATACGCAGTATTTT
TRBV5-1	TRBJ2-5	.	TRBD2	CASSLQLAPQETQYF	TGCGCCAGCAGCTTGCAACTAGCGCCTCAAGAGACCCAGTACTTC
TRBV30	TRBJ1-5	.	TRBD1	CAWSAGQYNQPQHF	TGTGCCTGGAGTGCGGGACAGTACAATCAGCCCCAGCATTTT
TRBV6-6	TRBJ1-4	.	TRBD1	CASWVRTGTNEKLFF	TGTGCCAGCTGGGTCAGGACAGGGACTAATGAAAAACTGTTTTTT
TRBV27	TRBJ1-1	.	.	CASSRGSGNTEAFF	TGTGCCAGCAGTCGGGGTTCGGGGAACACTGAAGCTTTCTTT
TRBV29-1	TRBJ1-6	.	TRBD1	CSGGQGIRANSPLHF	TGCAGCGGGGGACAGGGAATAAGGGCTAATTCACCCCTCCACTTT
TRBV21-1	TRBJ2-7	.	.	CASTITDGTSGRSEYF	TGTGCCAGCACCATAACTGACGGGACTAGCGGGAGAAGTGAGTACTTC
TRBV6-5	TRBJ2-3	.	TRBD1	CASSTTGGTDTQYF	TGTGCCAGCAGCACGACAGGGGGCACAGATACGCAGTATTTT
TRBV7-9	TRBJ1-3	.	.	CASSLVQTSSGNTIYF	TGTGCCAGCAGCTTAGTTCAGACTAGCTCTGGAAACACCATATATTTT
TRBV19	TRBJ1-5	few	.	CASQGAGDNQPQHF	TGTGCCAGCCAAGGGGCGGGGGACAATCAGCCCCAGCATTTT
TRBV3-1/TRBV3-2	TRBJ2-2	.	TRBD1	CASSQDLTGGFSGELFF	TGTGCCAGCAGCCAAGATTTAACAGGGGGATTTTCCGGGGAGCTGTTTTTT
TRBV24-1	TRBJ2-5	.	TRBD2	CATSAAGLAKGETQYF	TGTGCCACCAGCGCAGCGGGACTAGCGAAGGGAGAGACCCAGTACTTC
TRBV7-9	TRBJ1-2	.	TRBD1	CASSPGQGWGYTF	TGTGCCAGCAGCCCCGGACAGGGTTGGGGCTACACCTTC
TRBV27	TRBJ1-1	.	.	CASSLQSGTIEAFF	TGTGCCAGCAGTTTACAATCCGGGACAATTGAAGCTTTCTTT
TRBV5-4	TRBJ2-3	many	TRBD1	CASSLDRGLTDTQYF	TGTGCCAGCAGCTTGGACAGGGGGCTGACAGATACGCAGTATTTT
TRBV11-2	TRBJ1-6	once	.	CASSLDLAALHF	TGTGCCAGCAGCTTAGATCTGGCAGCCCTCCACTTT
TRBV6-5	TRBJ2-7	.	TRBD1	CASRGTGYNEQYF	TGTGCCAGCAGGGGGACAGGGTATAACGAGCAGTACTTC
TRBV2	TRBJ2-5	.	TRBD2	CASSEAGVAGALQETQYF	TGTGCCAGCAGTGAAGCCGGAGTAGCGGGGGCCCTCCAAGAGACCCAGTACTTC
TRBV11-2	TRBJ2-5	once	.	CASSRGAATGTRETQYF	TGTGCCAGCAGCAGGGGGGCCGCGACAGGGACGAGGGAGACCCAGTACTTC